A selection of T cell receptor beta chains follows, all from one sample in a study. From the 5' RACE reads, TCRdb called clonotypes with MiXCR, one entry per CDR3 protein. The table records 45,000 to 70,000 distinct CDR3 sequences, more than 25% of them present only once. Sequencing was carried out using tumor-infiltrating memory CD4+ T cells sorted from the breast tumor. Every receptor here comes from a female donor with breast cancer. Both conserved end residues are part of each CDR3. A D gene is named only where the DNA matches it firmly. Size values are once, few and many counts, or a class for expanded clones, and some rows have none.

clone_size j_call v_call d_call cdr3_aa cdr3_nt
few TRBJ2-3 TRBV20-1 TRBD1 CSAPRDRYTDTQYF TGCAGTGCTCCCCGGGACAGGTACACAGATACGCAGTATTTT
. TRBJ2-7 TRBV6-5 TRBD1 CASRGAAGQGDEQYF TGTGCCAGCAGGGGGGCGGCAGGACAGGGGGACGAGCAGTACTTC
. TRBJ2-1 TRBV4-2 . CASSQTLEGSSYKEQFF TGTGCCAGCAGCCAAACTCTTGAGGGGAGCTCCTACAAGGAGCAGTTCTTC
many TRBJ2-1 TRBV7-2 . CASRSRSGLHNEQFF TGTGCCAGCAGATCCAGATCTGGACTCCACAATGAGCAGTTCTTC
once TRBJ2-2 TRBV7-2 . CASSLGNRPNTGELFF TGTGCCAGCAGCTTAGGTAACAGGCCGAACACCGGGGAGCTGTTTTTT
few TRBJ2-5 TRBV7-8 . CASSSNTWGRKKQETQYF TGTGCCAGCAGCTCGAATACCTGGGGACGGAAAAAACAAGAGACCCAGTACTTC
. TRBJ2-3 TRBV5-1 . CASGDTDTQYF TGCGCCAGCGGAGACACAGATACGCAGTATTTT
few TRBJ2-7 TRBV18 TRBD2 CASSPSGTSVLYEQYF TGTGCCAGCTCACCGTCCGGGACTAGCGTCCTCTACGAGCAGTACTTC
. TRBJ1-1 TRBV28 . CASSPGWKDTEAFF TGTGCCAGCAGTCCAGGGTGGAAGGACACTGAAGCTTTCTTT
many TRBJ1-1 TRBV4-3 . CASSQPQLGYAFF TGCGCCAGCAGCCAACCACAGCTGGGGTATGCTTTCTTT
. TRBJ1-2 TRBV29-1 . CSVVVPVTGGYTF TGCAGCGTTGTAGTCCCGGTAACAGGCGGCTACACCTTC
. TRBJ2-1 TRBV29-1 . CSVEAPRYNEQFF TGCAGCGTTGAAGCCCCCAGATACAATGAGCAGTTCTTC
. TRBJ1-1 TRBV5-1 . CASSSLQTGAITEAFF TGCGCCAGCAGCTCCCTTCAAACGGGGGCAATCACTGAAGCTTTCTTT
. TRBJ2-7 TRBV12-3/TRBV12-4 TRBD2 CASSRGLDYYEQYF TGTGCCAGCAGCCGGGGACTAGATTACTACGAGCAGTACTTC
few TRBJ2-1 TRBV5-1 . CASRVSEEQFF TGCGCCAGCAGGGTCTCCGAGGAGCAGTTCTTC
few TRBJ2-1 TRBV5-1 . CASSYAPAGNSYNEQFF TGCGCCAGCAGCTACGCTCCGGCGGGCAACTCCTACAATGAGCAGTTCTTC
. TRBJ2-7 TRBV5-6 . CASSLVQQYEQYF TGTGCCAGCAGCTTGGTACAGCAGTACGAGCAGTACTTC
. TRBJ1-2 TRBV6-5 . CASSSQGVYGYTF TGTGCCAGCAGTTCACAGGGCGTCTATGGCTACACCTTC
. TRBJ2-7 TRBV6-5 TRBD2 CASSYTPSGEQYF TGTGCCAGCAGTTATACCCCTAGCGGCGAGCAGTACTTC
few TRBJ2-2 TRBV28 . CASPDRNTGELFF TGTGCCAGCCCTGACCGGAACACCGGGGAGCTGTTTTTT
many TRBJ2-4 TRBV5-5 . CASSPLRDVNIQYF TGTGCCAGCAGCCCACTCCGGGACGTAAACATTCAGTACTTC
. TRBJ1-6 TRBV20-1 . CSAREWDPKGSPLHF TGCAGTGCTAGAGAATGGGACCCCAAGGGATCACCCCTCCACTTT
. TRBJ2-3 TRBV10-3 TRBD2 CAISDSLLAGESDTQYF TGTGCCATCAGTGACTCCCTACTAGCGGGAGAATCAGATACGCAGTATTTT
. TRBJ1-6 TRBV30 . CAYTYRDGNSPLHF TGTGCCTATACATACAGGGATGGGAATTCACCCCTCCACTTT
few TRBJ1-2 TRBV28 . CASSLAAATNYGYTF TGTGCCAGCAGTTTAGCGGCGGCCACTAACTATGGCTACACCTTC
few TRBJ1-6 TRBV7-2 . CASSSQTGSHLHF TGTGCCAGCAGCTCCCAAACAGGGAGTCACCTCCACTTT
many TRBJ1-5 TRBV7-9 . CASSSAGDQPQHF TGTGCCAGCAGCTCAGCGGGAGATCAGCCCCAGCATTTT
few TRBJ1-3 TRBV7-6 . CASSLARLEGNTIYF TGTGCCAGCAGCTTAGCCAGGCTGGAAGGAAACACCATATATTTT
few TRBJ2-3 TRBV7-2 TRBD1 CASTPGQTTDTQYF TGTGCCAGTACTCCGGGACAGACTACAGATACGCAGTATTTT
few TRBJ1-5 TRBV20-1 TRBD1 CSAIDRVNQPQHF TGCAGTGCTATAGACAGGGTAAACCAGCCCCAGCATTTT
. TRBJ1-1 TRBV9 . CASSRPSQGPTEAFF TGTGCCAGCAGCCGACCCTCACAGGGCCCCACTGAAGCTTTCTTT
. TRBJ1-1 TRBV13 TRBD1 CASRYRGRDTEAFF TGTGCCAGCAGATACAGGGGGCGGGACACTGAAGCTTTCTTT
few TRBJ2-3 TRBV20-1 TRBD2 CSARDHRGGGTDTQYF TGCAGTGCTAGAGATCATCGGGGAGGGGGCACAGATACGCAGTATTTT
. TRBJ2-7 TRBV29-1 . CSVENNEQYF TGCAGCGTTGAGAACAATGAGCAGTACTTC
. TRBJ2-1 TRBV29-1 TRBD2 CSVVSGSSDEQFF TGCAGCGTTGTGAGCGGGAGTAGTGATGAGCAGTTCTTC
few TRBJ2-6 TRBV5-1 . CASTRTAISSGANVLTF TGCGCCAGTACACGGACAGCAATTTCCTCTGGGGCCAACGTCCTGACTTTC
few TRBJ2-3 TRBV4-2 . CASSQAGDTQYF TGTGCCAGCAGCCAAGCTGGGGATACGCAGTATTTT
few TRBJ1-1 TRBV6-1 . CASSEMDKYTEAFF TGTGCCAGCAGTGAAATGGACAAGTACACTGAAGCTTTCTTT
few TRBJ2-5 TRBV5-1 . CASSLGQSKETQYF TGCGCCAGCAGCTTGGGACAGTCAAAAGAGACCCAGTACTTC
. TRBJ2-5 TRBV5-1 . CASSRAQETQYF TGCGCCAGCAGCCGGGCGCAAGAGACCCAGTACTTC
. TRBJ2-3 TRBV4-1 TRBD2 CASSQVLELAGVPDTQYF TGCGCCAGCAGCCAAGTACTTGAGCTAGCGGGAGTTCCGGATACGCAGTATTTT
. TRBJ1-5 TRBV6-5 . CASKRPGVEPQHF TGTGCCAGCAAACGGCCCGGTGTAGAGCCCCAGCATTTT
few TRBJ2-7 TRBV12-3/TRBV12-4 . CASRPRDEGQYF TGTGCCAGCAGGCCCCGGGACGAGGGGCAGTACTTC
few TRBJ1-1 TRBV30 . CAWMEQGNTEAFF TGTGCCTGGATGGAGCAAGGGAACACTGAAGCTTTCTTT
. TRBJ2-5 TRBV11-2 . CASSLNMGKQETQYF TGTGCCAGCAGCTTAAATATGGGCAAACAAGAGACCCAGTACTTC
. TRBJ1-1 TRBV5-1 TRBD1 CASSWTGRSNTEAFF TGCGCCAGCAGCTGGACAGGGCGCTCGAACACTGAAGCTTTCTTT
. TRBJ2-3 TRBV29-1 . CSVVRGGTGDTQYF TGCAGCGTTGTACGAGGCGGGACTGGAGATACGCAGTATTTT
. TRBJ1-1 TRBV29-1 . CSGQERREAFF TGCAGCGGCCAGGAAAGGCGTGAAGCTTTCTTT
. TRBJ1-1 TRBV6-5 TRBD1 CASVDRGYVGTEAFF TGTGCCAGCGTAGACAGGGGGTATGTGGGCACTGAAGCTTTCTTT
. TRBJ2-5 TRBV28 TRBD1 CASRPRQGSLQKTQYF TGTGCCAGCAGACCGCGACAGGGTTCCCTTCAAAAGACCCAGTACTTC
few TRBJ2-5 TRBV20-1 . CSVPYQETQYF TGCAGTGTTCCGTACCAAGAGACCCAGTACTTC
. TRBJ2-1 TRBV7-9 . CASSLIGSGEQFF TGTGCCAGCAGCTTAATTGGATCTGGTGAGCAGTTCTTC
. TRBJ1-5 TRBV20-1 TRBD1 CSAETGGSWAQHF TGCAGTGCCGAGACAGGGGGGAGTTGGGCCCAGCATTTT
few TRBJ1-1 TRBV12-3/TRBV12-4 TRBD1 CASSFGQAGNTEAFF TGTGCCAGCAGTTTTGGACAGGCAGGTAACACTGAAGCTTTCTTT
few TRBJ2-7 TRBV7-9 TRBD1 CASSRRQGAYEQYF TGTGCCAGCAGCCGGAGACAGGGGGCCTACGAGCAGTACTTC
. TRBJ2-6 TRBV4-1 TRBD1 CASSQGDRGHFSGANVLTF TGCGCCAGCAGCCAAGGGGACAGGGGGCACTTCTCTGGGGCCAACGTCCTGACTTTC
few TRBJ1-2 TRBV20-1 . CSAGGGKDYGYTF TGCAGTGCGGGGGGTGGGAAGGACTATGGCTACACCTTC
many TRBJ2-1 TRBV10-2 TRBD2 CATKPSGPYNEQFF TGCGCCACCAAGCCTAGCGGACCCTACAATGAGCAGTTCTTC
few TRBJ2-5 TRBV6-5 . CASSSTGFQETQYF TGTGCCAGCAGTTCCACAGGGTTCCAAGAGACCCAGTACTTC